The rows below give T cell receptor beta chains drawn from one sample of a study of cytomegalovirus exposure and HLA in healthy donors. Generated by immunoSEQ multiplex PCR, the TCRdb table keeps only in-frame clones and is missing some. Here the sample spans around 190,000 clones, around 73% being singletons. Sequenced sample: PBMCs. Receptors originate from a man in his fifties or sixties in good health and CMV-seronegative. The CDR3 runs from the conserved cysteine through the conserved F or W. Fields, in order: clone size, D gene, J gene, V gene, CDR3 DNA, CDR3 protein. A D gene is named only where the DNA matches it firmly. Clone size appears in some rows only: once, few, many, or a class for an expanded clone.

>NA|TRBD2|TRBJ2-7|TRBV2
TGTGCCAGCAGTGTGGGGCTAGCGGCTTCCTACGAGCAGTACTTC
CASSVGLAASYEQYF
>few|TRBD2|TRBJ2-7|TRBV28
TGTGCCAGCAGTTTCTCTAGCGGGAACGGTAAGCAGTACTTC
CASSFSSGNGKQYF
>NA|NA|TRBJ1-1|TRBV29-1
TGCAGCGTTGCCCCAATGACAGAAAACACTGAAGCTTTCTTT
CSVAPMTENTEAFF
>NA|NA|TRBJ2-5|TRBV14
TGTGCCAGCAGCCAAGTGGAGGGGGAGACCCAGTACTTC
CASSQVEGETQYF
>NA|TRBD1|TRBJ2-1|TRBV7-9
TGTGCCAGCAGCCCTGGGACAGGAGCCTACAATGAGCAGTTCTTC
CASSPGTGAYNEQFF
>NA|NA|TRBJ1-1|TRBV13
TGTGCCAGCAGCTCACAGGGGAACACTGAAGCTTTCTTT
CASSSQGNTEAFF
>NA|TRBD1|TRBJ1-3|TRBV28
TGTGCCAGCAGTTCGGGACAGGGGGTCTCTGGAAACACCATATATTTT
CASSSGQGVSGNTIYF
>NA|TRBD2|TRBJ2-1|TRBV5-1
TGCGCCAGCAGCTTGAGCGGGGGCTCCTACAATGAGCAGTTCTTC
CASSLSGGSYNEQFF
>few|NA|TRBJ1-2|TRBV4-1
TGCGCCAGCAGCCAAGATACTAGACGGGCGGGGCCCTATGGCTACACCTTC
CASSQDTRRAGPYGYTF
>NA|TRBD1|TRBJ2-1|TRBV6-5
TGTGCCAGCAGAGGACAGGGGACTTACAATGAGCAGTTCTTC
CASRGQGTYNEQFF
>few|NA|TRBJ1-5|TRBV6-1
TGTGCCAGCAGTGTTGGGGTATGGGGGGGCAATCAGCCCCAGCATTTT
CASSVGVWGGNQPQHF
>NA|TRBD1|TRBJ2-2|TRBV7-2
TGTGCCAGCAGCCCGCAGGGGGCCGGCACCGGGGAGCTGTTTTTT
CASSPQGAGTGELFF
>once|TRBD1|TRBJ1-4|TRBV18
TGTGCCAGCTCACCTGGGACAGGCCTTAATGAAAAACTGTTTTTT
CASSPGTGLNEKLFF
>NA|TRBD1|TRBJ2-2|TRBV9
TGTGCCAGCAGCGTACTCGGACAGGGGACCGGGGAGCTGTTTTTT
CASSVLGQGTGELFF
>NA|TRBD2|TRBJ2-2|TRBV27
TGTGCCAGCAGTTTACTCCGGCTTAGCGGGAGGGCCGTCGGCACCGGGGAGCTGTTTTTT
CASSLLRLSGRAVGTGELFF
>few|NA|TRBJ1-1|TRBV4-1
TGCGCCAGCAGCCAAGATTGGAGTGCGCAAGCTTTCTTT
CASSQDWSAQAFF
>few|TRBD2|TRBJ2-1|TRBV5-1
TGCGCCAGCAGCTTGACGTCGCTAGCGGGGGGGAATGAGCAGTTCTTC
CASSLTSLAGGNEQFF
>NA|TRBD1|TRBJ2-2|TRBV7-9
TGTGCCAGCAGCCCCGGGACAGGGAGGACCGGGGAGCTGTTTTTT
CASSPGTGRTGELFF
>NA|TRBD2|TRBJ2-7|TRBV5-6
TGTGCCAGCAGCTTGGTGGGGGGGAAGGACGAGCAGTACTTC
CASSLVGGKDEQYF
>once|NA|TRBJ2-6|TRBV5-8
TGTGCCAGCAGCCCACAGGGATCTGGGGCCAACGTCCTGACTTTC
CASSPQGSGANVLTF
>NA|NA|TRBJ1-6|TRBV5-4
TGTGCCAGCAGCTTGCAACAGGGTAATTCACCCCTCCACTTT
CASSLQQGNSPLHF
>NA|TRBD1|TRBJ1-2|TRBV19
TGTGCCAGTAGTACTGGGACAGAGTATGGCTACACCTTC
CASSTGTEYGYTF
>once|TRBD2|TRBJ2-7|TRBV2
TGTGCCAGCAGCTCGAGCGGGGGCTCCTACGAGCAGTACTTC
CASSSSGGSYEQYF
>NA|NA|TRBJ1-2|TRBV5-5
TGTGCCAGCAGCTTGGCGGACAGCTATGGCTACACCTTC
CASSLADSYGYTF
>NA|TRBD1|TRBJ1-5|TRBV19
TGTGCCAGTAGTACGGGACAGGGGAGGCCCCAGCATTTT
CASSTGQGRPQHF
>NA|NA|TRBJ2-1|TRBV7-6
TGTGCCAGCAGCGTACTAGTTTGGGATGAGCAGTTCTTC
CASSVLVWDEQFF
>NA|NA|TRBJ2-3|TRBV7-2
TGTGCCAGCAGCTCCGGCACAGATACGCAGTATTTT
CASSSGTDTQYF
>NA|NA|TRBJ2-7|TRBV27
TGTGCCAGCAGCATAAGACAGGGAGGCTCCTACGAGCAGTACTTC
CASSIRQGGSYEQYF
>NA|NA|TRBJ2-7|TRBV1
TGCACCAGCAGCTGTTGGGGCGGGAAGGTGGTGCAGTACTTC
CTSSCWGGKVVQYF
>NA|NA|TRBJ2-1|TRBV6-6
TGTGCCAGCACCCACGAGGCGTACAATGAGCAGTTCTTC
CASTHEAYNEQFF
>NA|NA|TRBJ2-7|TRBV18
TGTGCCAGCTCACCCGGACAAGTCTACGAGCAGTACTTC
CASSPGQVYEQYF
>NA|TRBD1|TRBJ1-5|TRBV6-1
TGTGCCAGCAGATTGAACAGGGGTGGCAATCAGCCCCAGCATTTT
CASRLNRGGNQPQHF
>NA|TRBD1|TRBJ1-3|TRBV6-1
TGTGCCAGCAGTGAAACAGGGGGCCTTCCTGGAAACACCATATATTTT
CASSETGGLPGNTIYF
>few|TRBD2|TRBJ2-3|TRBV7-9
TGTGCCAGCACTGGGACTAGCGGGACTAGCACAGATACGCAGTATTTT
CASTGTSGTSTDTQYF
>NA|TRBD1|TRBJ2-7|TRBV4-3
TGCGCCAGCAGCTCCACAGGGGGCGACGAGCAGTACTTC
CASSSTGGDEQYF
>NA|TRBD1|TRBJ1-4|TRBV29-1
TGCAGCGTTCGACAGGGCGGGGAAAAACTGTTTTTT
CSVRQGGEKLFF
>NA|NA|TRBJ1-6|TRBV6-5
TGTGCCAGCAGTACTGGGGGCGTCCCCAATTCACCCCTCCACTTT
CASSTGGVPNSPLHF
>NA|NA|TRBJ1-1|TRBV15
TGTGCCACCAGCAGAGATCGAACCACAACTGAAGCTTTCTTT
CATSRDRTTTEAFF
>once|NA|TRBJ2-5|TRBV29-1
TGCAGCGTTGCGGTCGCAAAGACCCAGTACTTC
CSVAVAKTQYF
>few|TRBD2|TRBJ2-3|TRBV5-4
TGTGCCAGCAGTCGAAAGGCGGGGGGTGCCACAGATACGCAGTATTTT
CASSRKAGGATDTQYF
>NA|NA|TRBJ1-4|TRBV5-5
TGTGCCAGCAGCCGCGTTCCAACTAATGAAAAACTGTTTTTT
CASSRVPTNEKLFF
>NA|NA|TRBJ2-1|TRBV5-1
TGCGCCAGCAGCGGCGGATCCTTCATCAATGAGCAGTTCTTC
CASSGGSFINEQFF
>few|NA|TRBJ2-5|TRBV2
TGTGCCAGCAGTGAAGCGCGAGGGGGGACCCAGTACTTC
CASSEARGGTQYF
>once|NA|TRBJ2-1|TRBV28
TGTGCCAGCAGCCACACCCGGACTACGCACTCCTACAATGAGCAGTTCTTC
CASSHTRTTHSYNEQFF
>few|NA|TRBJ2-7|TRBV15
TGTGCCACCAGGGACAGCTCCTACGAGCAGTACTTC
CATRDSSYEQYF
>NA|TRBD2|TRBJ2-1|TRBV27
TGTGCCAGCAGTACCAGCGGGAGGGGCTCCTACAATGAGCAGTTCTTC
CASSTSGRGSYNEQFF
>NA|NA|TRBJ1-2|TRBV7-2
TGTGCCAGCAGTCTCGCCAGGGCTAACTATGGCTACACCTTC
CASSLARANYGYTF
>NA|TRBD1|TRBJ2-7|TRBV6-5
TGTGCCAGCACGTTGCGACAGGGGGGCTACGAGCAGTACTTC
CASTLRQGGYEQYF
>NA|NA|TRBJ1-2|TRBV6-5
TGTGCCAGCAGTTACTCATCCACAGGCTACACCTTC
CASSYSSTGYTF
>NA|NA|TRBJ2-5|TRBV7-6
TGTGCCAGCAGCTTAGTCGTCCAAGAGACCCAGTACTTC
CASSLVVQETQYF
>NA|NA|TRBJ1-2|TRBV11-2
TGTGCCAGCAGCTCCCTACAGGGTGGCTACACCTTC
CASSSLQGGYTF
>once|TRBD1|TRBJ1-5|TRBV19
TGTGCCAGTACCGGGCCTGGGGACAGGGGAAGCAATCAGCCCCAGCATTTT
CASTGPGDRGSNQPQHF
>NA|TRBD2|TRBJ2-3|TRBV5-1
TGCGCCAGCAGCTTAACTAGCGGGGGCCACCTTAGCACAGATACGCAGTATTTT
CASSLTSGGHLSTDTQYF
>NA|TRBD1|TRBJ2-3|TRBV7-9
TGTGCCAGCAGCCGCGGAATCGGGACAGGGGAGGCAGATACGCAGTATTTT
CASSRGIGTGEADTQYF
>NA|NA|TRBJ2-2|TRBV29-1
TGCAGCGCCGGAAAAAGCGACACCGGGGAGCTGTTTTTT
CSAGKSDTGELFF
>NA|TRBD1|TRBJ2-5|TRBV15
TGTGCCACCAGCAAAGGGACAGGGGAGGGAGAGACCCAGTACTTC
CATSKGTGEGETQYF
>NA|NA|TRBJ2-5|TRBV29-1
TGCAGCGTGGCCAGGGACGGGACAAAGACCCAGTACTTC
CSVARDGTKTQYF
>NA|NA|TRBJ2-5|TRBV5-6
TGTGCCAGCAGCTTGGGGACAGACCAAGAGACCCAGTACTTC
CASSLGTDQETQYF
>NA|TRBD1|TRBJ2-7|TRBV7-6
TGTGCCACCAGCATGGGACAGGGACGGTCCTACGAGCAGTACTTC
CATSMGQGRSYEQYF